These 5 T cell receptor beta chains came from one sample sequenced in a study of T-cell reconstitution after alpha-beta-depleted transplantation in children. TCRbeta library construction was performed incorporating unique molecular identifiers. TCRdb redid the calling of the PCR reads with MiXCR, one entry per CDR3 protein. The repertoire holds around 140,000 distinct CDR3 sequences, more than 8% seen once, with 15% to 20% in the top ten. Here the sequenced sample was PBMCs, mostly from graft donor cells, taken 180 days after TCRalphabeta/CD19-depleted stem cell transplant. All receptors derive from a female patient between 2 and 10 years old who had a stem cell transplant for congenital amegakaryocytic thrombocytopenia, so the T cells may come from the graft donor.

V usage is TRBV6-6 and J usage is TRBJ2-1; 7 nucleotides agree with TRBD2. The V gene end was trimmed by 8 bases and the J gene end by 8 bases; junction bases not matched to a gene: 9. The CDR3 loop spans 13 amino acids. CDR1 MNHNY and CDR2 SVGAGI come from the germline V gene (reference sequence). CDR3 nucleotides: TGTGCCAGCTCCGGCGGGAGTGGGGATGAGCAGTTCTTC. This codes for CASSGGSGDEQFF.

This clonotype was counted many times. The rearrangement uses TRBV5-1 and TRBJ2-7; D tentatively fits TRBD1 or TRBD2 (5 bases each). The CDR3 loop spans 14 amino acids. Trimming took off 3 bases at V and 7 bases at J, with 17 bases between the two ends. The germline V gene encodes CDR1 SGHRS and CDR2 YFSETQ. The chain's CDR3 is CASSSGTALEEQYF. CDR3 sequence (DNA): TGCGCCAGCAGCTCCGGGACGGCCCTTGAGGAGCAGTACTTC. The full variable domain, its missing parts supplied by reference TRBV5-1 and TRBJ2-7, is KAGVTQTPRYLIKTRGQQVTLSCSPISGHRSVSWYQQTPGQGLQFLFEYFSETQRNKGNFPGRFSGRQFSNSRSEMNVSTLELGDSALYLCASSSGTALEEQYFGPGTRLTVT.

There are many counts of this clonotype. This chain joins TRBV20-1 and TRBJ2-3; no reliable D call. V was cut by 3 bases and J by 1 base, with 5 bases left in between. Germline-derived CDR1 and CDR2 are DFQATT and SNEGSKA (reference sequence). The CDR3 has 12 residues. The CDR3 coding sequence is TGCAGTGCTAGCACCCGCACAGATACGCAGTATTTT. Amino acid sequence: CSASTRTDTQYF.

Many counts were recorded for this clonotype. CDR3 nucleotide sequence: TGCAGCGTTATACCGGGACTAGCGGGGGATGAGCAGTACTTC. Protein: CSVIPGLAGDEQYF. V is TRBV29-1 and J is TRBJ2-7; 14 bases match TRBD2. The germline gives CDR1 SQVTM, CDR2 ANQGSEA. J lost 7 bases, V lost 5 bases, and 7 bases had no gene match. This CDR3 spans 14 amino acids.

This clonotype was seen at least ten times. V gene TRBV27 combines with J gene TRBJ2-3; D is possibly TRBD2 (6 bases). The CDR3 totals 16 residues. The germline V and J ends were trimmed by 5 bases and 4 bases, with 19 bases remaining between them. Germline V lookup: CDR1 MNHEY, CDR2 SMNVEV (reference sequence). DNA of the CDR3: TGTGCCAGCAGTCCCGGGGGACCGCTAGGCCCAGATACGCAGTATTTT. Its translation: CASSPGGPLGPDTQYF.